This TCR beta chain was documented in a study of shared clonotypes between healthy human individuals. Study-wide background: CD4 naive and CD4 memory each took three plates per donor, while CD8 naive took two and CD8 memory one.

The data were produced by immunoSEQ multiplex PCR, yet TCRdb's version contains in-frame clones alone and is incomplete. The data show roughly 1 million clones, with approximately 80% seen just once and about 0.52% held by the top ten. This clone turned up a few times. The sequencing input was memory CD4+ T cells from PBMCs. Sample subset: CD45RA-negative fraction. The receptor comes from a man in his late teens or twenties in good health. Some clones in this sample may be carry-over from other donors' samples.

For the CDR3, the DNA is TGTGCCTGGAGTAGGGGCCGGCTGGCCGGGGGGACCCAGTACTTC. Its translation: CAWSRGRLAGGTQYF. The V call is TRBV30, the J call TRBJ2-5; a weak D match, TRBD2 (6 bases). Germline CDR1 and CDR2: GTSNPN and SVGIG (reference sequence). The CDR3 is made up of 15 amino acids. Trimming left V 2 bases short and J 7 bases short, with 20 bases between.